The 14 T cell receptor beta chains listed next were all sequenced from one sample in a study of human T cells and chemical hapten exposure. One entry per CDR3 protein, called by TCRdb with MiXCR from the RACE reads. This table has over 65,000 distinct CDR3 sequences, approximately 11% appearing once. The time point here: patch test 1, 2 weeks after DPC sensitization. Treatment described: therapeutic diphenylcyclopropenone sensitization with weekly scalp DPC. The input for sequencing was whole blood, taken in connection with sensitization to the hapten diphenylcyclopropenone (DPC). The receptors were sampled from a woman between 45 and 60 years old with alopecia areata. Some clones in this sample may be carry-over from other donors' samples.

The V call is TRBV6-2 or TRBV6-3, the J call TRBJ1-1; TRBD1 is a possible D gene (6 bases). The CDR3 spans 18 residues. Deletions cut 0 bases from V and 5 bases from J, with 22 bases between. Germline-derived CDR1 and CDR2 are MNHEY and SVGEGT. CDR3 in DNA: TGTGCCAGCAGTTACTCGATTAAGGGTAACAGGGCAAGGACTGAAGCTTTCTTT. This sequence encodes CASSYSIKGNRARTEAFF.

This clonotype was counted at least ten times. The gene calls are TRBV12-3 or TRBV12-4 and TRBJ2-3, with no clear D. Trimming removed 1 base at V and 4 bases at J, with 9 bases between. The CDR3 sequence is 14 residues long. This CDR3 reads CASSLDIGPDTQYF. CDR3 coding DNA: TGTGCCAGCAGTTTAGATATAGGGCCAGATACGCAGTATTTT.

This clonotype has at least ten counts. The chain employs TRBV5-6 and TRBJ2-7; possibly TRBD1 or TRBD2 for D (5 bases each). Germline V lookup: CDR1 SGHDT, CDR2 YYEEEE. V shed 5 bases and J shed 1 base, with 13 bases lying between them. This CDR3 contains 14 residues. This CDR3 is CASSYGTASYEQYF. The CDR3 DNA is TGTGCCAGCAGTTACGGGACGGCGTCCTACGAGCAGTACTTC.

This chain joins TRBV18 and TRBJ2-2; D is possibly TRBD1 or TRBD2 (5 bases each). The germline V and J ends were trimmed by 3 bases and 1 base, with 12 bases remaining between them. Germline V gene sequence: CDR1 KGHSH, CDR2 LQKENI. The CDR3 contains 16 residues. CDR3 DNA sequence: TGTGCCAGCTCACCCAGACGGGGCTTGAACACCGGGGAGCTGTTTTTT. Its protein is CASSPRRGLNTGELFF.

The CDR3 DNA sequence: TGTGCCAGCAGCTTTGGGGGGCCGAGGACAGATACGCAGTATTTT. Translated: CASSFGGPRTDTQYF. The chain couples TRBV7-2 to TRBJ2-3; either TRBD1 or TRBD2 may supply D (6 bases each). Germline CDR1 SGHTA, CDR2 FQGNSA. V lost 3 bases and J lost 3, with 13 bases in between. This CDR3 has 15 residues.

This clonotype has ten or more counts. The chain uses TRBV29-1 and TRBJ2-4, with no clear D. CDR1 is SQVTM and CDR2 is ANQGSEA in the germline V gene. The V end lost 2 bases, the J end lost 7 bases, and 15 bases lay between the germline ends. The CDR3 length is 14 residues. CDR3 DNA: TGCAGCGTTGAAACCCCCGGGCAGTTCAACATTCAGTACTTC. It yields the protein CSVETPGQFNIQYF.

The chain combines TRBV2 with TRBJ2-5, with 12 nucleotides matching TRBD2. CDR3 length: 15 residues. Per germline, CDR1 SNHLY and CDR2 FYNNEI. V dropped 7 bases and J dropped 4; count of bases not matched to a gene: 7. CDR3 nucleotides: TGTGCCAGCACCCCGACTAGCGGGAGAAGAGAGACCCAGTACTTC. It translates to CASTPTSGRRETQYF.

This clonotype was detected ten times or more. In nucleotides, the CDR3 is TGCGCCAGCAGTCGCAAAATGCTAGCGGGGCTAAACTCCTACAATGAGCAGTTCTTC. It encodes CASSRKMLAGLNSYNEQFF. The V gene is TRBV10-1, the J gene TRBJ2-1; 9 bases agree with TRBD2. Germline CDR1 reads WNHNN; CDR2 reads SYGVQD (reference sequence). CDR3 length: 19 amino acids. V dropped 5 bases and J dropped 0; count of bases not matched to a gene: 14.

This clonotype was picked up a small number of times. The chain employs TRBV7-2 and TRBJ2-3; 8 nucleotides agree with TRBD2. V trimming: 4 bases; J trimming: 5 bases; junction bases outside the gene matches: 8. This CDR3 contains 15 residues. Germline assignment: CDR1 SGHTA and CDR2 FQGNSA. The CDR3 DNA reads TGTGCCAGCAGCTCTGAAGCGGGAGTGGTAGATACGCAGTATTTT. Translation gives CASSSEAGVVDTQYF.

A word on this clonotype: This may arise from a read error, as a much more abundant clone is one base away. CDR3 sequence: CASSLVGPSSYEQCF. CDR3 coding DNA: TGTGCCAGCAGCTTAGTAGGGCCATCTTCCTACGAGCAGTGCTTC. The chain uses TRBV11-2 and TRBJ2-7; D call uncertain. The CDR3 covers 15 residues. From germline, CDR1 is SGHAT and CDR2 FQNNGV.

This clonotype was detected many times. This chain uses TRBV7-9 with TRBJ2-7, with 15 positions matching TRBD2. This CDR3 is 16 amino acids long. V gave up 5 bases and J gave up 5 bases; unmatched junction bases: 7. Per the germline V gene, CDR1 is SEHNR and CDR2 is FQNEAQ (reference sequence). CDR3 in amino acids: CASSLWTSGRAHEQYF. CDR3 nucleotide sequence: TGTGCCAGCAGCCTCTGGACTAGCGGGAGGGCCCACGAGCAGTACTTC. Based on the CDR3 plus reference TRBV7-9 and TRBJ2-7, the full variable domain is DTGVSQNPRHKITKRGQNVTFRCDPISEHNRLYWYRQTLGQGPEFLTYFQNEAQLEKSRLLSDRFSAERPKGSFSTLEIQRTEQGDSAMYLCASSLWTSGRAHEQYFGPGTRLTVT.

The J gene is TRBJ1-1, the V gene TRBV28; D gene unclear. This CDR3 comprises 12 residues. V dropped 10 bases and J dropped 8 bases, with 17 bases sitting between them. CDR1 and CDR2 from the germline V gene are MDHEN and SYDVKM. CDR3 sequence reads: CATSPRPGEAFF. The DNA for the CDR3 is TGTGCCACCTCCCCCCGGCCTGGCGAAGCTTTCTTT.

This clonotype showed up just a few times. The chain employs TRBV6-1 and TRBJ1-1; maybe TRBD1 (5 bases). V was cut by 5 bases and J by 1 base, with 14 bases left in between. The germline V gene has CDR1 MNHNS and CDR2 SASEGT. This CDR3 has 15 residues. CDR3 in amino acids: CASSSPGSPNTEAFF. The CDR3 region has the DNA TGTGCCAGCAGTTCACCAGGGTCCCCGAACACTGAAGCTTTCTTT.

This clonotype showed up many times. The CDR3 DNA is TGTGCCAGCAGCGGAGGGACAGGCCCGAGCTCCTACAATGAGCAGTTCTTC. Residues: CASSGGTGPSSYNEQFF. V is TRBV9 and J is TRBJ2-1; 8 bases match TRBD1. Trimming at V came to 3 bases and at J to 0 bases, leaving 8 bases not matched to a gene. Per germline, CDR1 SGDLS and CDR2 YYNGEE. The CDR3 consists of 17 residues. Combining the CDR3 with reference TRBV9 and TRBJ2-1 gives the whole variable domain DSGVTQTPKHLITATGQRVTLRCSPRSGDLSVYWYQQSLDQGLQFLIQYYNGEERAKGNILERFSAQQFPDLHSELNLSSLELGDSALYFCASSGGTGPSSYNEQFFGPGTRLTVL.